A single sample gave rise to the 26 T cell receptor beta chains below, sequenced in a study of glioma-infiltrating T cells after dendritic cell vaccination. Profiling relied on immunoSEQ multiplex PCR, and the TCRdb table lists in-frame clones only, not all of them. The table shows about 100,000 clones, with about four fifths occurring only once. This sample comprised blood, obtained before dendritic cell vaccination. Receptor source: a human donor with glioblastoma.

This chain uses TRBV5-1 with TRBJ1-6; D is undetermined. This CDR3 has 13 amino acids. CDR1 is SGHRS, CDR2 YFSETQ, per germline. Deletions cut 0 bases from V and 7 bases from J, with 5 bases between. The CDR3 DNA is TGCGCCAGCAGCTTGGTAGCAAATTCACCCCTCCACTTT. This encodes CASSLVANSPLHF. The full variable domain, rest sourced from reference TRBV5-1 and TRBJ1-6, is KAGVTQTPRYLIKTRGQQVTLSCSPISGHRSVSWYQQTPGQGLQFLFEYFSETQRNKGNFPGRFSGRQFSNSRSEMNVSTLELGDSALYLCASSLVANSPLHFGNGTRLTVT.

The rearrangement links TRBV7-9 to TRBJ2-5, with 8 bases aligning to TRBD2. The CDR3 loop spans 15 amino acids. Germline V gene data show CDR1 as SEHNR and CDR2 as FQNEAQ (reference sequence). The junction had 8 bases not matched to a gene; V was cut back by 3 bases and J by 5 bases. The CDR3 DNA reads TGTGCCAGCAGCTTGGCCGGGGGGGCCAGCGAGACCCAGTACTTC. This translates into CASSLAGGASETQYF.

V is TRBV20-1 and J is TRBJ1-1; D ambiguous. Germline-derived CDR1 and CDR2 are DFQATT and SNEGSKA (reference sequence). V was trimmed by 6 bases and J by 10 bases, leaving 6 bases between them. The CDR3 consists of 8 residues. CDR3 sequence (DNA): TGCAGTGCCTCCCGAGCTTTCTTT. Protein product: CSASRAFF.

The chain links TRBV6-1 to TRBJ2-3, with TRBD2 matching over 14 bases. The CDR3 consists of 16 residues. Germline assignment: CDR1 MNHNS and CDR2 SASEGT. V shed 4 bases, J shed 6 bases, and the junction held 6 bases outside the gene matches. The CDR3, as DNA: TGTGCCAGCAGTGCCCGACTAGCGGGAGGGCCCGATACGCAGTATTTT. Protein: CASSARLAGGPDTQYF.

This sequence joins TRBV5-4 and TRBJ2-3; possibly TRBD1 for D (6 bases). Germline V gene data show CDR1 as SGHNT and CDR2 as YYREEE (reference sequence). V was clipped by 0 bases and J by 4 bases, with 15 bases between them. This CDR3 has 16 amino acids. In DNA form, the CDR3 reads TGTGCCAGCAGCTTGGCCTCCAAGACAGGTCCAGATACGCAGTATTTT. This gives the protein CASSLASKTGPDTQYF.

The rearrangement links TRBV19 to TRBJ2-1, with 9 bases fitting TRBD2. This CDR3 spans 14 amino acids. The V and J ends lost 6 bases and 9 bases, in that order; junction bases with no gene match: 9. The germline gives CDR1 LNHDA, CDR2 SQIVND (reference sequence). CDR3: CASSPGTSIGEQFF. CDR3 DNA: TGTGCCAGTAGCCCCGGGACTAGCATAGGTGAGCAGTTCTTC.

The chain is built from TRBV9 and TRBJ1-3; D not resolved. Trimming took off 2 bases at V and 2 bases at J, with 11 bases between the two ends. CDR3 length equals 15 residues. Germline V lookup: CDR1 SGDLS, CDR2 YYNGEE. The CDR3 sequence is CASSVRGRAGNTIYF. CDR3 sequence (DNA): TGTGCCAGCAGCGTTCGCGGGAGGGCTGGAAACACCATATATTTT.

CDR3 nucleotide sequence: TGTGCCAGCAGTGAATACTCGACTAGTCCCTACGAGCAGTACTTC. Its translation: CASSEYSTSPYEQYF. This sequence joins TRBV2 and TRBJ2-7; D possibly corresponds to TRBD2 (6 bases). The germline V gene encodes CDR1 SNHLY and CDR2 FYNNEI. V dropped 2 bases and J dropped 2 bases, with 13 bases sitting between them. The CDR3 is 15 residues long.

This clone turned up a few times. Here the CDR3 reads CASNPTGRTNYGYTF. CDR3 nucleotide sequence: TGTGCCAGTAACCCGACAGGCCGGACTAACTATGGCTACACCTTC. The chain couples TRBV19 to TRBJ1-2, with TRBD1 as a possible D gene (6 bases). This CDR3 is 15 amino acids long. Germline-derived CDR1 and CDR2 are LNHDA and SQIVND (reference sequence). The V end lost 7 bases, the J end lost 0 bases, and 15 bases lay between the germline ends. The complete variable domain, with remaining parts taken from reference TRBV19 and TRBJ1-2, reads DGGITQSPKYLFRKEGQNVTLSCEQNLNHDAMYWYRQDPGQGLRLIYYSQIVNDFQKGDIAEGYSVSREKKESFPLTVTSAQKNPTAFYLCASNPTGRTNYGYTFGSGTRLTVV.

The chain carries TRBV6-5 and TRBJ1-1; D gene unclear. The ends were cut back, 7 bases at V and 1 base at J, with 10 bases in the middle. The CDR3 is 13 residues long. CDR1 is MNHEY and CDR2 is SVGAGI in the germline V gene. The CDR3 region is CASNYRGNTEAFF. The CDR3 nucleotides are TGTGCCAGCAATTATCGGGGGAACACTGAAGCTTTCTTT.

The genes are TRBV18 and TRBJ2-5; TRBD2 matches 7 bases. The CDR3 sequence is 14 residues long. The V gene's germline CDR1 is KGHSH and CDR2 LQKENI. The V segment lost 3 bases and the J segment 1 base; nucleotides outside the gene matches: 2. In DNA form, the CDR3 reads TGTGCCAGCTCACCTCTAGCGGCCCAAGAGACCCAGTACTTC. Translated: CASSPLAAQETQYF.

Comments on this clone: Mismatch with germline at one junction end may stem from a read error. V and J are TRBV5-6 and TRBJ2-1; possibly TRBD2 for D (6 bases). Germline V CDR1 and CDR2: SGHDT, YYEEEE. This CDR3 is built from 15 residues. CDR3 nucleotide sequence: TGTGCCAGCAGCTTGAACGCCCTATTGACTAGAAGGTCCGTCTTC. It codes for CASSLNALLTRRSVF.

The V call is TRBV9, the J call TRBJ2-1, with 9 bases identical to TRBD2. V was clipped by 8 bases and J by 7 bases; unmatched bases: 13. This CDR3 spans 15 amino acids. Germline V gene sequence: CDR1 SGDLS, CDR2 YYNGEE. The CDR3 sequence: CASTRGAGGMNEQFF. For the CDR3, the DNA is TGTGCCAGTACTCGGGGGGCGGGAGGGATGAATGAGCAGTTCTTC. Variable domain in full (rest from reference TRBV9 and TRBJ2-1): DSGVTQTPKHLITATGQRVTLRCSPRSGDLSVYWYQQSLDQGLQFLIQYYNGEERAKGNILERFSAQQFPDLHSELNLSSLELGDSALYFCASTRGAGGMNEQFFGPGTRLTVL.

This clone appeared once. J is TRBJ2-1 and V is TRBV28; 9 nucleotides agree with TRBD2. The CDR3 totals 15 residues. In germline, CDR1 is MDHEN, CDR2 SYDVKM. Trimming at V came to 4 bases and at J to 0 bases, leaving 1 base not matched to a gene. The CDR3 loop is CASSSSGISYNEQFF. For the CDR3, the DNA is TGTGCCAGCAGTTCTAGCGGGATCTCCTACAATGAGCAGTTCTTC.

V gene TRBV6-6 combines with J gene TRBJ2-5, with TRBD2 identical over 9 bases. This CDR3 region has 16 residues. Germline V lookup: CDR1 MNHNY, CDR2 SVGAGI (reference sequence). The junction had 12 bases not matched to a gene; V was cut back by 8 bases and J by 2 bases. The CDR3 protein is CASGPLAGGRQETQYF. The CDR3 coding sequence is TGTGCCAGCGGCCCATTGGCGGGGGGGCGACAAGAGACCCAGTACTTC.

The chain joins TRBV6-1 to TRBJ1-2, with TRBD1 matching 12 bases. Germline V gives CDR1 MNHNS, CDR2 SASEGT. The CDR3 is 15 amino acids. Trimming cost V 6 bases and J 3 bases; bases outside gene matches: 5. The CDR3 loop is CASREGQGADYGYTF. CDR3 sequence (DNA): TGTGCCAGCAGGGAGGGACAGGGGGCTGACTATGGCTACACCTTC.

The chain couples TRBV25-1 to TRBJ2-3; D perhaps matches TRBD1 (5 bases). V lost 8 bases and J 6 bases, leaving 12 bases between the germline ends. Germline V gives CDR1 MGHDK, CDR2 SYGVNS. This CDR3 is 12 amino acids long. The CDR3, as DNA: TGTGCCAGCTCCCCTGGGGCCGATACGCAGTATTTT. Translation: CASSPGADTQYF.

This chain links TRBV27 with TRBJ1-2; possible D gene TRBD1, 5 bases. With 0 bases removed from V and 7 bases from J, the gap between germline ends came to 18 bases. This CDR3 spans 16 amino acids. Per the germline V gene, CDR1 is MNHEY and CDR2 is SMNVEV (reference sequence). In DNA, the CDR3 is TGTGCCAGCAGTTTATCAGTACCAGGGAGGAGCGGTGGCTACACCTTC. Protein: CASSLSVPGRSGGYTF.

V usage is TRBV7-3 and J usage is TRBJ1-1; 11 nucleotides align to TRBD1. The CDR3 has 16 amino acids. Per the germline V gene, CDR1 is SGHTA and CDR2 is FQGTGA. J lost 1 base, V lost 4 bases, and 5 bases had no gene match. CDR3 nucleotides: TGTGCCAGCAGCTCATCCGGGACAGGGGGGAACACTGAAGCTTTCTTT. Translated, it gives CASSSSGTGGNTEAFF.

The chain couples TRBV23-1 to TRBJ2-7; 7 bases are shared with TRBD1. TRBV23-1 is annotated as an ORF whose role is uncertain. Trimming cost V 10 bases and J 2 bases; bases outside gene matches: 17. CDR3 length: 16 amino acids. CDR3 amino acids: CATPFVRDRKTYEQYF. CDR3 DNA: TGCGCCACTCCGTTTGTTCGGGACAGAAAGACCTACGAGCAGTACTTC.

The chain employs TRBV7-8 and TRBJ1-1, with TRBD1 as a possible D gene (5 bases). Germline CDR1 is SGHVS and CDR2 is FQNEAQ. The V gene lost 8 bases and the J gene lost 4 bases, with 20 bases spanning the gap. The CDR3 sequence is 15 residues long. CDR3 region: CASALGRGLSTEAFF. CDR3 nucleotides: TGTGCCAGCGCCCTAGGGAGGGGATTGAGCACTGAAGCTTTCTTT.

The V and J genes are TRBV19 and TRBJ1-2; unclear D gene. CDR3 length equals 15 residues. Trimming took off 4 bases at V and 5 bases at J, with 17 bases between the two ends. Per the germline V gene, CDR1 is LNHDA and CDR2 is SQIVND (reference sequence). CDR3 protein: CASSSGPGGLYGYTF. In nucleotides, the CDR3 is TGTGCCAGTAGTAGTGGACCGGGCGGGCTTTATGGCTACACCTTC.

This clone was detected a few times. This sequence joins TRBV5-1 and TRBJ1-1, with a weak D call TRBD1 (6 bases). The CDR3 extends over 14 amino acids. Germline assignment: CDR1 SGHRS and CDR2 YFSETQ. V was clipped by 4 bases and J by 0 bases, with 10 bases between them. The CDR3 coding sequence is TGCGCCAGCAGCAAGACAGGATTGAACACTGAAGCTTTCTTT. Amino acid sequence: CASSKTGLNTEAFF. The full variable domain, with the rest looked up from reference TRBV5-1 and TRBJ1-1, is KAGVTQTPRYLIKTRGQQVTLSCSPISGHRSVSWYQQTPGQGLQFLFEYFSETQRNKGNFPGRFSGRQFSNSRSEMNVSTLELGDSALYLCASSKTGLNTEAFFGQGTRLTVV.

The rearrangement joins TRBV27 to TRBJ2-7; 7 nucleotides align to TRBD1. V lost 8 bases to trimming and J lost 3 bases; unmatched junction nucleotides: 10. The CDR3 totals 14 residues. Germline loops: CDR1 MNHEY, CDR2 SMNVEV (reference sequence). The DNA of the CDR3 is TGTGCCAGCTCTAGGGACAGATCATACTACGAGCAGTACTTC. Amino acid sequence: CASSRDRSYYEQYF.

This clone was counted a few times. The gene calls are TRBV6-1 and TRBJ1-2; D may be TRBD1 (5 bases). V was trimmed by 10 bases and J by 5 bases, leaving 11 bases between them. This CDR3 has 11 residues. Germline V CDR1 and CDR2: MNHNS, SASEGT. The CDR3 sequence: CATQTVYGYTF. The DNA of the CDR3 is TGTGCCACCCAGACAGTTTATGGCTACACCTTC.

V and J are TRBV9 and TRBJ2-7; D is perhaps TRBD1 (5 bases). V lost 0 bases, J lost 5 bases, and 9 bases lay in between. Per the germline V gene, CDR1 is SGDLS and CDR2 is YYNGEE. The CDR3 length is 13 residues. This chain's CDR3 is CASSVAGRHEQYF. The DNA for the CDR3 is TGTGCCAGCAGCGTAGCAGGGCGGCACGAGCAGTACTTC.